What follows are 29 T cell receptor beta chains derived from one specimen sequenced in a study of vaccination and CD4 T cells after COVID-19. Treatment indicated: 10-day PBMC culture with coronavirus spike peptide pools or control peptides (ViraFEST assay). Sequencing of cultured CD4+ T cell DNA used the Oncomine TCR Beta short-read assay. A single record per CDR3 protein comes from TCRdb applying MiXCR to the PCR reads. Found here are around 18,000 distinct CDR3 sequences, less than 50% of them singletons; the top ten hold around 11%. Antigens for these TCRs are unknown. Sequences were obtained from CD4+ T cells from blood, cultured in vitro. The receptor set was obtained from a human donor who had recovered from COVID-19.

The chain carries TRBV5-1 and TRBJ1-2; 8 nucleotides agree with TRBD1. CDR1 is SGHRS and CDR2 is YFSETQ in the germline V gene. This CDR3 is 15 amino acids long. V lost 1 base, J lost 5 bases, and 7 bases stayed unmatched. The CDR3 DNA reads TGCGCCAGCAGCTTGCCAGGGGGCGCAAGGTATGGCTACACCTTC. Translating it yields CASSLPGGARYGYTF.

This clonotype was seen only a few times. The V call is TRBV6-1, the J call TRBJ2-7, with D uncertain. The V gene's germline CDR1 is MNHNS and CDR2 SASEGT. The CDR3 runs to 15 residues. The V gene lost 10 bases and the J gene lost 1 base, with 20 bases spanning the gap. The CDR3 sequence: CATSWGGTPSYEQYF. Written as DNA, the CDR3 is TGTGCCACAAGCTGGGGTGGTACGCCTTCCTACGAGCAGTACTTC.

This rearrangement joins TRBV20-1 to TRBJ2-3, with D tentatively TRBD2 (6 bases). Trimming pared 4 bases from V and 5 bases from J, leaving 13 bases between. In germline, CDR1 is DFQATT, CDR2 SNEGSKA (reference sequence). There are 13 residues in the CDR3. The CDR3 region is CSAKEGARDTQYF. CDR3 DNA sequence: TGCAGTGCTAAGGAGGGCGCGAGAGATACGCAGTATTTT.

The chain recombines TRBV27 with TRBJ1-5, with unresolved D. Germline assignment: CDR1 MNHEY and CDR2 SMNVEV (reference sequence). This CDR3 spans 13 amino acids. Trimming took off 2 bases at V and 3 bases at J, with 5 bases between the two ends. Written as DNA, the CDR3 is TGTGCCAGCAGTTTACTCCACAATCAGCCCCAGCATTTT. Translating it yields CASSLLHNQPQHF.

The table lists this clonotype with a few counts. The chain recombines TRBV20-1 with TRBJ1-1; 7 bases align to TRBD1. Germline V gives CDR1 DFQATT, CDR2 SNEGSKA (reference sequence). The CDR3 runs 12 residues. The trim removed 5 bases at V and 6 bases at J, leaving 6 bases unmatched. This chain's CDR3 is CSAADRISEAFF. CDR3 in DNA: TGCAGTGCTGCGGACAGGATCTCTGAAGCTTTCTTT.

The genes are TRBV27 and TRBJ1-6, with 8 positions matching TRBD1. Germline V gene sequence: CDR1 MNHEY, CDR2 SMNVEV (reference sequence). The CDR3 contains 15 residues. The V gene end was trimmed by 1 base and the J gene end by 8 bases; junction bases not matched to a gene: 4. The CDR3 region has the DNA TGTGCCAGCAGTTTATACAGGGGGAAGGATTCACCCCTCCACTTT. The encoded protein is CASSLYRGKDSPLHF.

DNA for the CDR3: TGTGCCAGTAGTATCTCGCTAGCGGATCAAGAGACCCAGTACTTC. Encoded protein: CASSISLADQETQYF. The rearrangement uses TRBV19 and TRBJ2-5; 7 bases are a match to TRBD2. In germline, CDR1 is LNHDA, CDR2 SQIVND (reference sequence). Germline trimming cut 3 bases from V and 2 bases from J; bases unmatched to any gene: 6. The CDR3 loop spans 15 amino acids.

This clonotype appeared a few times. The genes are TRBV6-2 or TRBV6-3 and TRBJ2-3, with 13 bases aligning to TRBD2. With V trimmed by 8 bases and J by 9 bases, 11 bases remained unmatched. The CDR3 consists of 15 residues. From germline, CDR1 is MNHEY and CDR2 SVGEGT. The CDR3 loop is CASAKTSGRTGTQYF. The CDR3 coding sequence is TGTGCCAGCGCGAAGACTAGCGGGAGGACCGGGACGCAGTATTTT.

V gene TRBV7-6 combines with J gene TRBJ2-7; no clear D. With 1 base removed from V and 0 bases from J, the gap between germline ends came to 7 bases. The CDR3 covers 14 residues. CDR1 is SGHVS, CDR2 FNYEAQ, per germline. DNA of the CDR3: TGTGCCAGCAGCTTAGGGTTAAGCTCCTACGAGCAGTACTTC. It codes for CASSLGLSSYEQYF.

The gene calls are TRBV6-2 or TRBV6-3 and TRBJ1-4, with D uncertain. Germline V gene sequence: CDR1 MNHEY, CDR2 SVGEGT. The V and J ends lost 6 bases and 3 bases respectively, with 14 bases between them. There are 15 residues in the CDR3. CDR3 in DNA: TGTGCCAGCAGACGCCCGGACGGGTCTAATGAAAAACTGTTTTTT. Protein product: CASRRPDGSNEKLFF.

The J gene is TRBJ2-5, the V gene TRBV4-1, with D possibly matching TRBD2 (6 bases). There are 14 residues in the CDR3. Trimming left V 3 bases short and J 3 bases short, with 11 bases between. Per germline, CDR1 MGHRA and CDR2 YSYEKL. CDR3 region: CASSHGLQKETQYF. For the CDR3, the DNA is TGCGCCAGCAGCCACGGACTACAAAAAGAGACCCAGTACTTC.

The chain couples TRBV7-9 to TRBJ2-7; 7 nucleotides agree with TRBD2. Trimming cost V 2 bases and J 6 bases; bases outside gene matches: 22. The CDR3 is made up of 19 amino acids. From germline, CDR1 is SEHNR and CDR2 FQNEAQ (reference sequence). CDR3 sequence (DNA): TGTGCCAGCAGCTTAAAAGGAGTACGCGGGAGCCCCTCCCCTACCGAGCAGTACTTC. This translates into CASSLKGVRGSPSPTEQYF.

The chain joins TRBV19 to TRBJ2-5; possibly TRBD1 for D (5 bases). Germline V lookup: CDR1 LNHDA, CDR2 SQIVND (reference sequence). This CDR3 comprises 14 residues. Trimming cost V 5 bases and J 4 bases, with 14 bases left between them. The CDR3 spells CASSRRHRGETQYF. CDR3 nucleotides: TGTGCCAGTAGTCGGCGACATAGGGGAGAGACCCAGTACTTC.

The chain joins TRBV4-2 to TRBJ2-7, with D possibly matching TRBD2 (5 bases). CDR3 length: 15 residues. CDR1 is LGHNA and CDR2 is YNFKEQ in the germline V gene. The ends were cut back, 0 bases at V and 1 base at J, with 10 bases in the middle. The CDR3 reads CASSQDRAESYEQYF. In DNA, the CDR3 is TGTGCCAGCAGCCAAGATCGAGCGGAGTCCTACGAGCAGTACTTC.

This clonotype showed up just a few times. The chain is built from TRBV6-1 and TRBJ2-2, with 12 bases fitting TRBD2. The V and J ends lost 6 bases and 7 bases, in that order; junction bases with no gene match: 6. Per the germline V gene, CDR1 is MNHNS and CDR2 is SASEGT. CDR3 length: 15 residues. The DNA of the CDR3 is TGTGCCAGCAGGACTAGCGGGAGAGAGGGCGGGGAGCTGTTTTTT. Protein product: CASRTSGREGGELFF.

This sequence joins TRBV28 and TRBJ1-5, with 7 bases aligning to TRBD1. CDR1 is MDHEN, CDR2 SYDVKM, per germline. The junction had 7 bases not matched to a gene; V was cut back by 3 bases and J by 5 bases. The CDR3 loop spans 15 amino acids. CDR3 sequence (DNA): TGTGCCAGCAGTTTCGGGACAGCTGTCGATCAGCCCCAGCATTTT. This sequence encodes CASSFGTAVDQPQHF. Filled out from reference TRBV28 and TRBJ1-5, the complete variable domain reads DVKVTQSSRYLVKRTGEKVFLECVQDMDHENMFWYRQDPGLGLRLIYFSYDVKMKEKGDIPEGYSVSREKKERFSLILESASTNQTSMYLCASSFGTAVDQPQHFGDGTRLSIL.

The table lists this clonotype with a few counts. The chain recombines TRBV20-1 with TRBJ2-7; TRBD2 matches 8 bases. V shed 3 bases, J shed 2 bases, and the junction held 9 bases outside the gene matches. Germline CDR1 reads DFQATT; CDR2 reads SNEGSKA (reference sequence). The CDR3 consists of 15 residues. This CDR3 reads CSASDSGRGAYEQYF. The DNA of the CDR3 is TGCAGTGCTAGTGACAGCGGGAGAGGGGCCTACGAGCAGTACTTC.

This clonotype was found a few times. The chain links TRBV7-2 to TRBJ2-3, with a weak D call TRBD1 (5 bases). The CDR3 totals 14 residues. The V end was cut by 4 bases, the J end by 0 bases, with 8 bases between. Germline values: CDR1 SGHTA, CDR2 FQGNSA. The CDR3 DNA is TGTGCCAGCAGCTCGACAGTTAGCACAGATACGCAGTATTTT. Its translation: CASSSTVSTDTQYF.

CDR3 sequence: CASSQDGSRMNTEAFF. The DNA for the CDR3 is TGTGCCAGCAGCCAAGATGGCAGCAGGATGAACACTGAAGCTTTCTTT. The rearrangement uses TRBV3-1 and TRBJ1-1; D gene ambiguous. Germline V gene data show CDR1 as LGHDT and CDR2 as YNNKEL (reference sequence). The CDR3 consists of 16 residues. Trimming took 0 bases from V and 0 from J, leaving 11 bases between them.

The gene calls are TRBV7-9 and TRBJ2-3, with D perhaps TRBD2 (6 bases). The germline V gene has CDR1 SEHNR and CDR2 FQNEAQ (reference sequence). The CDR3 has 14 amino acids. Trimming cost V 3 bases and J 3 bases, with 10 bases left between them. CDR3 in DNA: TGTGCCAGCAGCTTCGGACTATCGACAGATACGCAGTATTTT. It is translated as CASSFGLSTDTQYF.

This rearrangement joins TRBV4-1 to TRBJ2-7; perhaps TRBD1 as D (7 bases). Trimming took 0 bases from V and 5 from J, leaving 23 bases between them. CDR3 length: 18 amino acids. Looked up from germline, CDR1 is MGHRA and CDR2 is YSYEKL. The DNA for the CDR3 is TGCGCCAGCAGCCAAGATCGCTTCCTCGGCAGGGGGGCCAACGAGCAGTACTTC. Translated, it gives CASSQDRFLGRGANEQYF.

This clonotype was counted between two and nine times. The chain combines TRBV20-1 with TRBJ2-1, with 9 nucleotides matching TRBD2. The germline CDR1 and CDR2 sequences are DFQATT and SNEGSKA (reference sequence). The trim removed 7 bases at V and 8 bases at J, leaving 9 bases unmatched. The CDR3 extends over 13 amino acids. CDR3 residues: CSGVGGRVDEQFF. CDR3 nucleotides: TGCAGTGGGGTAGGCGGGAGGGTCGATGAGCAGTTCTTC.

The table lists this clonotype with a few counts. The chain joins TRBV7-8 to TRBJ2-3, with D possibly matching TRBD1 (6 bases). The germline CDR1 and CDR2 sequences are SGHVS and FQNEAQ. Trimming removed 5 bases from V and 0 bases from J, with 12 bases in between. This CDR3 is built from 15 residues. CDR3 bases: TGTGCCAGCAGCCCCCAGGGGTTTAGCACAGATACGCAGTATTTT. It yields the protein CASSPQGFSTDTQYF. Drawing the rest from reference TRBV7-8 and TRBJ2-3, the complete variable domain is GAGVSQSPRYKVAKRGQDVALRCDPISGHVSLFWYQQALGQGPEFLTYFQNEAQLDKSGLPSDRFFAERPEGSVSTLKIQRTQQEDSAVYLCASSPQGFSTDTQYFGPGTRLTVL.

This sequence joins TRBV29-1 and TRBJ2-5, with D possibly matching TRBD1 (6 bases). The CDR3 runs to 15 residues. Germline values: CDR1 SQVTM, CDR2 ANQGSEA. Trimming pared 2 bases from V and 2 bases from J, leaving 15 bases between. The CDR3 here is CSVEPTQGGQETQYF. The CDR3 DNA reads TGCAGCGTTGAACCAACACAGGGTGGGCAAGAGACCCAGTACTTC.

This clonotype came up once. This chain joins TRBV20-1 and TRBJ2-7; 8 nucleotides align to TRBD1. The germline CDR1 and CDR2 sequences are DFQATT and SNEGSKA (reference sequence). V lost 5 bases to trimming and J lost 6 bases; unmatched junction nucleotides: 9. The CDR3 is 13 amino acids. The CDR3 nucleotides are TGCAGTGCTCCACGGACAGGGTCCGGCGAGCAGTACTTC. This gives the protein CSAPRTGSGEQYF.

This clonotype was detected only a few times. The chain has TRBV24-1 and TRBJ2-3; TRBD1 is a possible D gene (5 bases). The CDR3 length is 15 residues. CDR1 is KGHDR, CDR2 SFDVKD, per germline. Trimming cost V 5 bases and J 2 bases, with 13 bases left between them. CDR3 loop: CATSGTNRNTDTQYF. CDR3 DNA sequence: TGTGCCACCAGTGGAACGAACAGGAACACAGATACGCAGTATTTT.

The V and J genes are TRBV3-1 and TRBJ2-5, with 9 bases lining up with TRBD1. The CDR3 totals 13 residues. V lost 5 bases to trimming and J lost 3 bases; unmatched junction nucleotides: 1. CDR1 and CDR2 from the germline V gene are LGHDT and YNNKEL (reference sequence). In nucleotides, the CDR3 is TGTGCCAGCAGCTGGGACAGGGAAGAGACCCAGTACTTC. Protein sequence: CASSWDREETQYF.

The chain uses TRBV7-8 and TRBJ1-1; D gene ambiguous. The CDR3 runs 11 residues. Deletions cut 5 bases from V and 3 bases from J, with 4 bases between. From germline, CDR1 is SGHVS and CDR2 FQNEAQ. CDR3 bases: TGTGCCAGCAGCCCACACACTGAAGCTTTCTTT. Its protein product is CASSPHTEAFF.

The chain joins TRBV19 to TRBJ2-7; 8 bases align to TRBD2. V trimming: 1 base; J trimming: 0 bases; junction bases outside the gene matches: 2. Germline V lookup: CDR1 LNHDA, CDR2 SQIVND (reference sequence). The CDR3 runs 15 residues. Written as DNA, the CDR3 is TGTGCCAGTAGTATAGGAACTAGCGGCTCCTACGAGCAGTACTTC. Amino acid sequence: CASSIGTSGSYEQYF.